This TCR beta chain was recorded in a study of T cells in localized non-small cell lung cancer. The repertoire was sequenced with immunoSEQ multiplex PCR; TCRdb's copy has only in-frame clones and lacks some. The sample records tens of thousands of clones, roughly 90% being singletons. Study outcomes and limitations: Compared with tumor, uninvolved adjacent lung displayed greater T cell clonality, ranking highest overall. A median of around 60 of the top 100 tumor clones appeared in adjacent lung, which was paired and uninvolved. A higher density of T cells in blood coincided with extended overall survival.

On this clone itself: Its antigen is still unknown.

V was shortened by 7 bases and J by 3 bases, with 19 bases between the two germline ends. Looked up from germline, CDR1 is MDHEN and CDR2 is SYDVKM. The CDR3 runs to 15 residues. The sequencing here drew on PBMCs, taken before any cancer treatment. The clonotype comes from a man between 40 and 69 years old with stage II lung adenocarcinoma. The rearrangement links TRBV28 to TRBJ2-7; a possible D gene is TRBD2 (5 bases). For the CDR3, the DNA is TGTGCCAGCACCCCGGCCCGGGGTATGAGCTACGAGCAGTACTTC. Translating gives CASTPARGMSYEQYF.